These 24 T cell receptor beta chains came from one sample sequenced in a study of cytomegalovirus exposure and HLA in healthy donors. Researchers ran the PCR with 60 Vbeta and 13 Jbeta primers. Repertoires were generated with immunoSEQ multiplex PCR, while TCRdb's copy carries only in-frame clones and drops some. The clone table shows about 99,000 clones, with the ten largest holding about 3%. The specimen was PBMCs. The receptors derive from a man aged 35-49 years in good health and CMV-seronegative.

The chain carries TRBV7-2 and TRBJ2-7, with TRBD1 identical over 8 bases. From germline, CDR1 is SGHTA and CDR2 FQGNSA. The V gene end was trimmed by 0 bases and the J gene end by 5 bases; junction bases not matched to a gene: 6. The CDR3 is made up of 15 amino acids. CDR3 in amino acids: CASSLALTGEHEQYF. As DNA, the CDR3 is TGTGCCAGCAGCTTAGCGTTGACAGGGGAGCACGAGCAGTACTTC.

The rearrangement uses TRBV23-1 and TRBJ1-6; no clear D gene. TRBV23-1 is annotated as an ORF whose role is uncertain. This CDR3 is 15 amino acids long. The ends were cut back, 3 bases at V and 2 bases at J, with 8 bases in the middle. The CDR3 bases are TGCGCCAGCAGTCAGAGGGAACCCTATAATTCACCCCTCCACTTT. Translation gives CASSQREPYNSPLHF.

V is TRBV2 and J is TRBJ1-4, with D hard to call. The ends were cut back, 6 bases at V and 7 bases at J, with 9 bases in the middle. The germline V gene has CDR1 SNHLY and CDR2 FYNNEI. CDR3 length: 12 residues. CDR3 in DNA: TGTGCCAGCAGGGAGGGCCGTGAAAAACTGTTTTTT. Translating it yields CASREGREKLFF. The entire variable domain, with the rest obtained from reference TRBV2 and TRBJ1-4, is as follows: EPEVTQTPSHQVTQMGQEVILRCVPISNHLYFYWYRQILGQKVEFLVSFYNNEISEKSEIFDDQFSVERPDGSNFTLKIRSTKLEDSAMYFCASREGREKLFFGSGTQLSVL.

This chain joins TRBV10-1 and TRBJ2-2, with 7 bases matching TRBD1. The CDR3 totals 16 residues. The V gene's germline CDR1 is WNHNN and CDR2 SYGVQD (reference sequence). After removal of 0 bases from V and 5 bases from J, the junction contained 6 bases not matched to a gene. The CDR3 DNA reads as TGCGCCAGCAGTGAGTCGCGACAGGGTGGTACCGGGGAGCTGTTTTTT. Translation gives CASSESRQGGTGELFF.

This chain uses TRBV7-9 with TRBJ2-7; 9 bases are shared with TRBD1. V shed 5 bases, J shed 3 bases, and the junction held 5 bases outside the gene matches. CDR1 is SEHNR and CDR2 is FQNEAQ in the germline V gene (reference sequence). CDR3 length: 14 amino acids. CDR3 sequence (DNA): TGTGCCAGCAGCCCCCGGGACAGGGACTACGAGCAGTACTTC. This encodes CASSPRDRDYEQYF. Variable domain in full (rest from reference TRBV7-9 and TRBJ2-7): DTGVSQNPRHKITKRGQNVTFRCDPISEHNRLYWYRQTLGQGPEFLTYFQNEAQLEKSRLLSDRFSAERPKGSFSTLEIQRTEQGDSAMYLCASSPRDRDYEQYFGPGTRLTVT.

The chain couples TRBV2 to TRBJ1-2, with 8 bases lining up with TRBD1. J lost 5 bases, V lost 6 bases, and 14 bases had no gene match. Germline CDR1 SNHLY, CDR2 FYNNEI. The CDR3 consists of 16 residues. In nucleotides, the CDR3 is TGTGCCAGCAGCACAGGGGGGGGCCCTACCGCATATGGCTACACCTTC. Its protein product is CASSTGGGPTAYGYTF.

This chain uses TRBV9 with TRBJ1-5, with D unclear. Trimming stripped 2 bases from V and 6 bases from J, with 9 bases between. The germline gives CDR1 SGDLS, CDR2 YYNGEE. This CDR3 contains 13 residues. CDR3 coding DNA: TGTGCCAGCAGCGTCAGTACGGGTCAGCCCCAGCATTTT. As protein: CASSVSTGQPQHF.

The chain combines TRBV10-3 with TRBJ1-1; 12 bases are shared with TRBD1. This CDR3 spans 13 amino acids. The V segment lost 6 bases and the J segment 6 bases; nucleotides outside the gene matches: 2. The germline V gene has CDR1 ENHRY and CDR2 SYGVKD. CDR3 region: CAIRGQGAPEAFF. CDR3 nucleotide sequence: TGTGCCATCAGGGGACAGGGGGCCCCTGAAGCTTTCTTT.

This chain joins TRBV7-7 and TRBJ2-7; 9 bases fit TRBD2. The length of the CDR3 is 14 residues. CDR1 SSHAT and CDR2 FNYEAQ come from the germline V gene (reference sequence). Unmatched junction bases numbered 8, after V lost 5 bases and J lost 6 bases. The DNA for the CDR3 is TGTGCCAGCAGCCCAGCCGGGACTAGCTCCGAGCAGTACTTC. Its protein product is CASSPAGTSSEQYF.

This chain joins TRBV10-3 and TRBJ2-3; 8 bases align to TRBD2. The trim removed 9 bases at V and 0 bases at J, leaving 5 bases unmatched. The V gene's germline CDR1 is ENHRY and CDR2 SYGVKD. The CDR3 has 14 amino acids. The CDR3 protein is CAIRTSQSTDTQYF. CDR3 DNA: TGTGCCATTCGGACTAGCCAAAGCACAGATACGCAGTATTTT.

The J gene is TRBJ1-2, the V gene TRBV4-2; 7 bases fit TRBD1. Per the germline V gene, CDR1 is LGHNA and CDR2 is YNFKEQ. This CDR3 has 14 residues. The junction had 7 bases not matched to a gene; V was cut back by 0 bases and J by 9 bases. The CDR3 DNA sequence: TGTGCCAGCAGCCAAGAGAACAGGGGAACTAGCTACACCTTC. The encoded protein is CASSQENRGTSYTF.

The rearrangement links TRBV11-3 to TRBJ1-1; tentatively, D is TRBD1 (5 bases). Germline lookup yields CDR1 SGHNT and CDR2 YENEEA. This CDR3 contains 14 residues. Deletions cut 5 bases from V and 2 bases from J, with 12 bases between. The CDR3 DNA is TGTGCCAGCAGCCCGACAGACGGTAACACTGAAGCTTTCTTT. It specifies CASSPTDGNTEAFF.

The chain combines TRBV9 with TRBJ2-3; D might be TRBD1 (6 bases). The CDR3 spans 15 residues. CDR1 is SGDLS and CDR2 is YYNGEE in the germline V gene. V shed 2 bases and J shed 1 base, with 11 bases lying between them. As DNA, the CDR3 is TGTGCCAGCAGCGTTAGGGGACAACGCACAGATACGCAGTATTTT. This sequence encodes CASSVRGQRTDTQYF.

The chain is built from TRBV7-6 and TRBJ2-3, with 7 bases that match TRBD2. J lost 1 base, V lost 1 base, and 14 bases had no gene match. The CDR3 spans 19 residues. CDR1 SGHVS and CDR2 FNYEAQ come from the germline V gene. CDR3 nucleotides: TGTGCCAGCAGCTTAGGACCCCCCGGCGGGAGCGGAGGCACAGATACGCAGTATTTT. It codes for CASSLGPPGGSGGTDTQYF.

For the CDR3, the DNA is TGTGCCAGCACCCAGGGGCAGGGGGCTTTTGAAGAGCAGTACTTC. This encodes CASTQGQGAFEEQYF. This chain joins TRBV6-5 and TRBJ2-7; 8 positions agree with TRBD1. Germline values: CDR1 MNHEY, CDR2 SVGAGI. The CDR3 has 15 residues. The V gene end was trimmed by 7 bases and the J gene end by 7 bases; junction bases not matched to a gene: 15.

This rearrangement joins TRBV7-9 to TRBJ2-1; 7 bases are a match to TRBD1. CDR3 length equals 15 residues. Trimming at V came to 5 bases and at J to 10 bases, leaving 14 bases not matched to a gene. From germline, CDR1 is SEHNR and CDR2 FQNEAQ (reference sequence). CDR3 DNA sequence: TGTGCCAGCAGCCCTCCTCGGGGACAGCCGAGGGAGCAGTTCTTC. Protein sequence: CASSPPRGQPREQFF. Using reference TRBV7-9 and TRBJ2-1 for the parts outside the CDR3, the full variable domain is DTGVSQNPRHKITKRGQNVTFRCDPISEHNRLYWYRQTLGQGPEFLTYFQNEAQLEKSRLLSDRFSAERPKGSFSTLEIQRTEQGDSAMYLCASSPPRGQPREQFFGPGTRLTVL.

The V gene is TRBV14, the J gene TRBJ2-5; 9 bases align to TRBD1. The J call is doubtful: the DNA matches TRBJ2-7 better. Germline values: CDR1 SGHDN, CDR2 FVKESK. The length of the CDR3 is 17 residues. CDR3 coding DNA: TGTGCCAGCAGCCAAGATTATGGGACAGGGAAGAAGAACGAGCAGTACTTC. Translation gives CASSQDYGTGKKNEQYF.

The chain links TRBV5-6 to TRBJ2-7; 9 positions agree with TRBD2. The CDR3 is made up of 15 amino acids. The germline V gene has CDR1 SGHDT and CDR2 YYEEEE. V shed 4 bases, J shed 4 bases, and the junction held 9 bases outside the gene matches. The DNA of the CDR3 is TGTGCCAGCAGCCTTCCCGGGACTAGCCCTTACGAGCAGTACTTC. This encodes CASSLPGTSPYEQYF.

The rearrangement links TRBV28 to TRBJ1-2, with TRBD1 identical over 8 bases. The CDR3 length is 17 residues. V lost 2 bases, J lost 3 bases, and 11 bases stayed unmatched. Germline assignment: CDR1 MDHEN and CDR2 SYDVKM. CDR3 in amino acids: CASSLSRGRHFDYGYTF. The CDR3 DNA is TGTGCCAGCAGTTTAAGCAGGGGGCGTCATTTTGACTATGGCTACACCTTC.

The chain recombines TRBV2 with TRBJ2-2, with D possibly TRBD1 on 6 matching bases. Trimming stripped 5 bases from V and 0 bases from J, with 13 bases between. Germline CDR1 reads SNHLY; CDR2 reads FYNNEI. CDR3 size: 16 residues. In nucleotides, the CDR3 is TGTGCCAGCAGTCAACAGGGTTCCGCGAACACCGGGGAGCTGTTTTTT. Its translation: CASSQQGSANTGELFF.

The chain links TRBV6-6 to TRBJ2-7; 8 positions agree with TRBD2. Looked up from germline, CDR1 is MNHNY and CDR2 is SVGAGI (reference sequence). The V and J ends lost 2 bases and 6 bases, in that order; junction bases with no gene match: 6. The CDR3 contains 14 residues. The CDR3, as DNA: TGTGCCAGCAGTTACGATGCAGGGACTAGCGAGCAGTACTTC. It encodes CASSYDAGTSEQYF.

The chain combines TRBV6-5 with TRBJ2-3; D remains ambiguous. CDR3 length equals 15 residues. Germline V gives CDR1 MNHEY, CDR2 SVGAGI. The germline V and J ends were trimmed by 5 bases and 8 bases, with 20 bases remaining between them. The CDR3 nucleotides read TGTGCCAGCAGTCGACGGAAGCAACAGTTGGGTACGCAGTATTTT. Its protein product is CASSRRKQQLGTQYF.

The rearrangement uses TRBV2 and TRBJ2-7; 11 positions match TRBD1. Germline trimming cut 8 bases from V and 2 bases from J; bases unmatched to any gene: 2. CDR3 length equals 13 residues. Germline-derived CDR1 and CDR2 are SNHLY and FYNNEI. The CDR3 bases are TGTGCCAGCCTGGGACAGGGGGCCTACGAGCAGTACTTC. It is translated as CASLGQGAYEQYF. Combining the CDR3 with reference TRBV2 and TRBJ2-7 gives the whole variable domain EPEVTQTPSHQVTQMGQEVILRCVPISNHLYFYWYRQILGQKVEFLVSFYNNEISEKSEIFDDQFSVERPDGSNFTLKIRSTKLEDSAMYFCASLGQGAYEQYFGPGTRLTVT.

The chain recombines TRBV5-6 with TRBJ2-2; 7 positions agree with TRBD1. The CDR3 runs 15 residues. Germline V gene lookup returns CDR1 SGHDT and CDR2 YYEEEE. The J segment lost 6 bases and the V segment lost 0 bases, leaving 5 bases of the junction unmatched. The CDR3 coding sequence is TGTGCCAGCAGCTTGGGCTCAACAGGGGCCGGGGAGCTGTTTTTT. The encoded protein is CASSLGSTGAGELFF.